A single sample is the source of the 24 T cell receptor beta chains below, sequenced in a study of regulatory T cells in long-lasting Graves disease. Specified time point: persistent/refractory GD, antithyroid drugs over 5 years with positive TRAb. RNA from PBMCs was the source of the TCR library. In building TCR beta libraries, iRepertoire HTBI primers were used together with Arm-PCR of CDR3 regions. TCRdb recomputed calls from the multiplex PCR reads with MiXCR, one row per CDR3 protein. The sample consists of 700,000 or so distinct CDR3 sequences, 25% to 35% of them appearing once. Specimen: peripheral blood mononuclear cells (PBMCs), collected when the disease was refractory, from a patient treated with antithyroid drugs. Every receptor here comes from a female donor with Graves disease.

The chain recombines TRBV5-1 with TRBJ2-7; 7 bases align to TRBD2. This CDR3 is 14 amino acids long. V was pared by 3 bases and J by 3 bases, with 6 bases of the junction left unmatched. CDR1 is SGHRS, CDR2 YFSETQ, per germline. The DNA for the CDR3 is TGCGCCAGCAGCTCCCTAGCGGAGAACTACGAGCAGTACTTC. Amino acids: CASSSLAENYEQYF.

The V call is TRBV18, the J call TRBJ1-6, with a possible D match to TRBD1 (5 bases). V was pared by 1 base and J by 8 bases, with 18 bases between. In germline, CDR1 is KGHSH, CDR2 LQKENI. The CDR3 is 17 amino acids. DNA for the CDR3: TGTGCCAGCTCACCACTCGAGGCAAGGACAACGGATTCACCCCTCCACTTT. Translation gives CASSPLEARTTDSPLHF.

This clonotype was observed a few times. V is TRBV28 and J is TRBJ1-2, with 8 bases matching TRBD1. Per germline, CDR1 MDHEN and CDR2 SYDVKM. The J segment lost 10 bases and the V segment lost 8 bases, leaving 12 bases of the junction unmatched. The CDR3 runs to 13 residues. CDR3 amino acids: CASCGQGRFDYTF. Written as DNA, the CDR3 is TGTGCCAGCTGCGGACAGGGACGATTCGACTACACCTTC.

In its sample, this clonotype was seen a few times. The CDR3 nucleotides read TGTGCCAGTACCCTGATAGCGGGAGAACGGGGGACGAACACCGGGGAGCTGTTTTTT. Translated: CASTLIAGERGTNTGELFF. This chain joins TRBV19 and TRBJ2-2, with 9 bases lining up with TRBD2. V dropped 7 bases and J dropped 0; count of bases not matched to a gene: 15. This CDR3 is built from 19 residues. Germline V gives CDR1 LNHDA, CDR2 SQIVND (reference sequence).

V is TRBV5-6 and J is TRBJ1-1, with 9 bases identical to TRBD1. The CDR3 runs 18 residues. Germline V gene sequence: CDR1 SGHDT, CDR2 YYEEEE. The junction had 16 bases not matched to a gene; V was cut back by 1 base and J by 6 bases. CDR3 nucleotide sequence: TGTGCCAGCAGCTTGTATGCCAGTGGGGGGACAGGGAGCTCTGAAGCTTTCTTT. Its protein is CASSLYASGGTGSSEAFF.

This clonotype came up a few times. V gene TRBV6-5 combines with J gene TRBJ1-2; D uncertain. The CDR3 runs to 16 residues. V shed 2 bases and J shed 8 bases, with 21 bases lying between them. Looked up from germline, CDR1 is MNHEY and CDR2 is SVGAGI. The CDR3 nucleotides read TGTGCCAGCAGTTACGATCGCCAGGACGATTTCCAGGGCTACACCTTC. Residues: CASSYDRQDDFQGYTF.

V gene TRBV2 combines with J gene TRBJ2-7; 8 nucleotides line up with TRBD2. The CDR3 is 12 residues long. Germline trimming cut 7 bases from V and 3 bases from J; bases unmatched to any gene: 2. Germline lookup yields CDR1 SNHLY and CDR2 FYNNEI. The CDR3 sequence is CASTGGDYEQYF. Written as DNA, the CDR3 is TGTGCCAGCACGGGGGGGGACTACGAGCAGTACTTC.

J is TRBJ1-2 and V is TRBV29-1, with D tentatively TRBD1 (5 bases). Deletions cut 6 bases from V and 3 bases from J, with 20 bases between. Germline V lookup: CDR1 SQVTM, CDR2 ANQGSEA. The CDR3 is 15 residues long. The CDR3 nucleotides are TGCAGCGTCTCGGGGGGTGTAGGACAAGACTATGGCTACACCTTC. Its protein product is CSVSGGVGQDYGYTF.

Many counts were recorded for this clonotype. This chain connects TRBV12-3 or TRBV12-4 to TRBJ2-7; 9 nucleotides line up with TRBD2. This CDR3 spans 18 amino acids. V shed 5 bases, J shed 6 bases, and the junction held 20 bases outside the gene matches. CDR3 sequence reads: CASSPRPPIAGAVLEQYF. The DNA of the CDR3 is TGTGCCAGCAGTCCGCGCCCACCCATAGCGGGAGCCGTTCTCGAGCAGTACTTC.

This clonotype appeared a few times. The CDR3 DNA follows: TGTGCCAGTACCCTAGGGGGGGGCTCTACCATGAACACTGAAGCTTTCTTT. As protein: CASTLGGGSTMNTEAFF. V gene TRBV19 combines with J gene TRBJ1-1; TRBD1 is a possible D gene (6 bases). The CDR3 contains 17 residues. V was cut by 7 bases and J by 0 bases, with 21 bases left in between. CDR1 is LNHDA and CDR2 is SQIVND in the germline V gene (reference sequence).

Only a few counts were recorded for this clonotype. The chain recombines TRBV7-9 with TRBJ1-1; D remains unclear. The CDR3 sequence is 13 residues long. V was trimmed by 4 bases and J by 7 bases, leaving 13 bases between them. Germline V gene sequence: CDR1 SEHNR, CDR2 FQNEAQ (reference sequence). The CDR3 region is CASSSGVGREAFF. CDR3 DNA: TGTGCCAGCAGCTCGGGTGTAGGCCGTGAAGCTTTCTTT. Full variable domain (outside the CDR3, taken from reference TRBV7-9 and TRBJ1-1): DTGVSQNPRHKITKRGQNVTFRCDPISEHNRLYWYRQTLGQGPEFLTYFQNEAQLEKSRLLSDRFSAERPKGSFSTLEIQRTEQGDSAMYLCASSSGVGREAFFGQGTRLTVV.

The rearrangement joins TRBV5-1 to TRBJ2-2; D is possibly TRBD1 (5 bases). CDR1 and CDR2 from the germline V gene are SGHRS and YFSETQ. This CDR3 comprises 15 residues. Trimming stripped 4 bases from V and 6 bases from J, with 16 bases between. DNA for the CDR3: TGCGCCAGCAGCGAGTGGGGCCGCCACGCCGGGGAGCTGTTTTTT. Protein sequence: CASSEWGRHAGELFF.

This chain joins TRBV11-2 and TRBJ2-6; either TRBD1 or TRBD2 may supply D (6 bases each). Germline V gene sequence: CDR1 SGHAT, CDR2 FQNNGV. The CDR3 loop spans 17 amino acids. Trimming removed 2 bases at V and 4 bases at J, with 15 bases between. The CDR3 DNA follows: TGTGCCAGCAGCTTAAAGACGGGGGCGGGGGGGGCCAACGTCCTGACTTTC. This gives the protein CASSLKTGAGGANVLTF.

The chain combines TRBV7-9 with TRBJ2-1; perhaps D is TRBD1 or TRBD2 (5 bases each). V lost 5 bases, J lost 3 bases, and 11 bases lay in between. Germline values: CDR1 SEHNR, CDR2 FQNEAQ (reference sequence). The CDR3 is 14 amino acids. CDR3: CASSPGTIYNEQFF. The DNA of the CDR3 is TGTGCCAGCAGCCCCGGGACCATCTACAATGAGCAGTTCTTC.

This clonotype turned up a few times. CDR3 DNA sequence: TGTGCCAGCAGTTTAGTAGCGGGAGCCCTTGGGACCGGGGAGCTGTTTTTT. This codes for CASSLVAGALGTGELFF. V usage is TRBV12-3 or TRBV12-4 and J usage is TRBJ2-2; 9 positions match TRBD2. Trimming removed 1 base from V and 5 bases from J; junction bases left unmatched: 8. CDR3 length equals 17 residues.

This sequence joins TRBV7-3 and TRBJ2-3; TRBD2 aligns across 8 bases. Germline V lookup: CDR1 SGHTA, CDR2 FQGTGA. The CDR3 is 14 amino acids. J gave up 3 bases and V 5 bases, and 4 bases lay outside the gene matches. CDR3 coding DNA: TGTGCCAGCAGCCAGGGCGGGAGGACAGATACGCAGTATTTT. It yields the protein CASSQGGRTDTQYF.

This clonotype showed up many times. The genes are TRBV11-1 and TRBJ1-1; no reliable D call. The CDR3 length is 15 residues. V was trimmed by 3 bases and J by 1 base, leaving 12 bases between them. Germline loops: CDR1 SGHAT, CDR2 FQDESV (reference sequence). CDR3: CASSLIGIENTEAFF. The CDR3 bases are TGTGCCAGCAGCTTGATAGGGATTGAGAACACTGAAGCTTTCTTT.

This chain joins TRBV6-1 and TRBJ1-2, with D hard to call. The CDR3 contains 13 residues. V gave up 6 bases and J gave up 6 bases, with 14 bases separating them. Looked up from germline, CDR1 is MNHNS and CDR2 is SASEGT. CDR3 sequence reads: CASRPIGRDGYTF. The CDR3 coding sequence is TGTGCCAGCAGGCCTATCGGACGGGATGGCTACACCTTC.

The chain uses TRBV11-2 and TRBJ2-7; a possible D gene is TRBD1 (6 bases). The CDR3 is 14 amino acids. The ends were cut back, 6 bases at V and 2 bases at J, with 14 bases in the middle. CDR1 is SGHAT and CDR2 is FQNNGV in the germline V gene. CDR3 DNA sequence: TGTGCCAGCAGGTCCTCGGACAGAGCCTACGAGCAGTACTTC. Protein sequence: CASRSSDRAYEQYF.

This rearrangement joins TRBV29-1 to TRBJ1-2; D is perhaps TRBD1 (5 bases). The germline CDR1 and CDR2 sequences are SQVTM and ANQGSEA. CDR3 size: 15 residues. The V end lost 6 bases, the J end lost 6 bases, and 23 bases lay between the germline ends. The chain's CDR3 is CSVDTGTLVKDGYTF. For the CDR3, the DNA is TGCAGCGTCGATACCGGGACCCTGGTTAAGGATGGCTACACCTTC.

This clonotype was seen a single time. The chain's CDR3 is CASSLERGRRSGNTIYF. The DNA of the CDR3 is TGTGCCAGCAGTTTAGAGAGGGGCCGACGCTCTGGAAACACCATATATTTT. V is TRBV12-3 or TRBV12-4 and J is TRBJ1-3, with D tentatively TRBD1 (5 bases). This CDR3 contains 17 residues. V shed 1 base and J shed 0 bases, with 13 bases lying between them.

This clonotype showed up just a few times. The gene calls are TRBV6-5 and TRBJ2-7; 7 positions match TRBD2. The CDR3 totals 16 residues. V lost 2 bases and J lost 0; bases outside the gene matches: 7. CDR1 and CDR2 (germline): MNHEY, SVGAGI. CDR3 in amino acids: CASSYRPGGVSYEQYF. The CDR3 coding sequence is TGTGCCAGCAGTTACCGCCCTGGGGGGGTCTCCTACGAGCAGTACTTC.

The chain is built from TRBV6-2 or TRBV6-3 and TRBJ2-5; 11 bases fit TRBD2. V gave up 6 bases and J gave up 2 bases; unmatched junction bases: 5. The CDR3 covers 15 residues. Germline V gene data show CDR1 as MNHEY and CDR2 as SVGEGT. The CDR3 protein is CASSRGTSGQETQYF. In DNA form, the CDR3 reads TGTGCCAGCAGCCGAGGGACTAGCGGACAAGAGACCCAGTACTTC.

This clonotype was detected only a few times. The rearrangement links TRBV12-3 or TRBV12-4 to TRBJ1-1, with D uncertain. V lost 6 bases and J 3 bases, leaving 11 bases between the germline ends. This CDR3 contains 13 residues. The CDR3 spells CASRLSRDTEAFF. As DNA, the CDR3 is TGTGCCAGCAGACTCTCCCGGGACACTGAAGCTTTCTTT.